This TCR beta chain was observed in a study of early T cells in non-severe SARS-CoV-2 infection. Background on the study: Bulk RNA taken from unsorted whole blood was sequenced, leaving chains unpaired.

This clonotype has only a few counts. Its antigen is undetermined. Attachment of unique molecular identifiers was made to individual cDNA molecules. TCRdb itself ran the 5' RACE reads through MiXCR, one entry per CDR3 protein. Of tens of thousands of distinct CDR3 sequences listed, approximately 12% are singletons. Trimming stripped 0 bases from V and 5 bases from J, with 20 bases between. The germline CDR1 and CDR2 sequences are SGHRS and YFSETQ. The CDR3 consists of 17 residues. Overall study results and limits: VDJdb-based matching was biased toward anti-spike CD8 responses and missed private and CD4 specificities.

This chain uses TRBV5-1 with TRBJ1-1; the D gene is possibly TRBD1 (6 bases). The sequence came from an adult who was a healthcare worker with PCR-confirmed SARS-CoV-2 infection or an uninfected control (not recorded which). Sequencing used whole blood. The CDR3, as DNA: TGCGCCAGCAGCTTGGGACCGACAGGCGGGCGGGATACTGAAGCTTTCTTT. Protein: CASSLGPTGGRDTEAFF.